This paragraph reports one T cell receptor beta chain. This clone's antigen is unknown. No much larger clone is present one base from it, and per-base qualities are unavailable. TCRbeta CDR3 regions were amplified from genomic DNA using the immunoSEQ Assay, a bias-controlled multiplex PCR. Turning to the authors' computational methods: Nucleated cell counts per sample were estimated from amplification of reference gene primers within the assay. To quantify the absolute abundance of each unique TCRbeta CDR3 rearrangement, sequence reads were collapsed and filtered. For each sample, productive Simpson clonality was calculated as the square root of Simpson's diversity index across productive rearrangements. Entries here come from immuneACCESS through TCRdb and include only in-frame sequences with V and J called. Some clones fail to appear in such tables; in the studies checked, an unresolved V gene covers under half of the shortfall, and the cause of the remainder is unknown. The V and J calls and clone size come from that table; D and trimming were worked out from the DNA. In this sample the table shows about 110,000 clones, approximately 88% of which occur a single time. 0.8% to 0.9% of the sample is held by the ten biggest clonotypes.

The germline V gene specifies MDHEN as CDR1 and SYDVKM as CDR2. The CDR3 runs 14 residues from the cysteine to the phenylalanine. Here the CDR3 DNA is all that survives: 42 bases in frame from base 1. A distance of 7 bases separates the germline ends of V and J, which lose 3 bases and 0 bases respectively. The sample originates from a study of blood T cell repertoires in COVID-19 (dated by TCRdb to 2018 to 2021). Regarding the research as a whole: Samples from collaborators originated in the United States, Italy and Spain and spanned both the acute and convalescent phases of COVID-19. The prospective study material was composed of cDNA or gDNA derived from T cells, B-cell-depleted T cells, or PBMCs. The dataset comprised deeply sampled blood TCRbeta repertoires from subjects exposed to, actively infected with, or recovered from COVID-19. The repertoires were made available in a free public database intended to serve as a resource for research on the immune response to SARS-CoV-2. The samples were drawn from two sources: the first 160 participants of the ongoing ImmuneRACE study, and 1,254 subjects contributed by 6 global collaborators. The sample metadata nearly always contained a de-identified subject ID, COVID-19 status, age in years and sex. Where HLA class I and class II types were available, the types were taken from metadata supplied by the sample provider, not from assay-based typing. General conclusions and limits of the study: The amount of clinical and demographic metadata varied by source and participant and was provided uncurated.

Whole blood was collected in K2EDTA tubes by collaborating institutions according to the institutions' own protocols. For TCRbeta analysis, collaborator samples were shipped as frozen whole blood, as isolated PBMCs, or as DNA extracted from either sample type. The chain is encoded by TRBV28 joined to TRBJ2-3, with a weak D call of TRBD2 (6 bases match). The TCR comes from a woman aged 70-85 years with acute or convalescent COVID-19. Input material: peripheral blood. Here is the DNA: TGTGCCAGCAGTTTTGGGGGGAGCACAGATACGCAGTATTTT. It specifies CASSFGGSTDTQYF.